This entry is about one T cell receptor beta chain. The CDR3 runs 16 residues. CDR1 is MGHRA, CDR2 YSYEKL, per germline. Trimming cost V 3 bases and J 5 bases; bases outside gene matches: 9. PCR involved 60 Vbeta and 13 Jbeta primers. Measured with immunoSEQ multiplex PCR; TCRdb has only the in-frame clones, and not every one. Of about 110,000 clones listed, approximately 80% are singletons. This specimen comes from a study of cytomegalovirus exposure and HLA in healthy donors. This sequence was found in a woman aged 30 to 39 in good health and CMV-seronegative. The sequenced sample was PBMCs. The chain joins TRBV4-1 to TRBJ2-1; 8 bases agree with TRBD2. CDR3 sequence reads: CASSQGSGTSHNEQFF. The CDR3 nucleotides are TGCGCCAGCAGCCAGGGAAGCGGGACTAGTCACAATGAGCAGTTCTTC.